The 3 T cell receptor beta chains below all came from one sample that was sequenced in a study of Graves' ophthalmopathy and Graves' hyperthyroidism. RNA served as the template for amplifying TCR beta CDR3 regions. A first-round RT-PCR used HTBI primers, followed by a second-round multiplex PCR. Each CDR3 protein is one row after TCRdb ran MiXCR on the multiplex PCR reads. This sample yields 500,000 to 800,000 distinct CDR3 sequences, of which roughly 39% are seen a single time; roughly 3% belongs to the top ten. The sample consisted of peripheral blood. All receptors come from an adult man with Graves' ophthalmopathy.

The chain recombines TRBV7-8 with TRBJ1-2; perhaps TRBD1 as D (5 bases). The germline CDR1 and CDR2 sequences are SGHVS and FQNEAQ. This CDR3 spans 14 amino acids. The V gene lost 4 bases and the J gene lost 3 bases, with 12 bases spanning the gap. The CDR3 region has the DNA TGTGCCAGCAGCTCGGACCCAGGGTACTATGGCTACACCTTC. Amino acids: CASSSDPGYYGYTF.

J is TRBJ2-5 and V is TRBV7-9; D unresolved. The CDR3 extends over 15 amino acids. The germline CDR1 and CDR2 sequences are SEHNR and FQNEAQ (reference sequence). Between the trimmed V and J ends, which lost 5 bases and 4 bases, there was a span of 17 bases. CDR3: CASSRRFKDVETQYF. CDR3 bases: TGTGCCAGCAGCCGGCGCTTTAAGGACGTAGAGACCCAGTACTTC.

This clonotype occurred once. The chain employs TRBV7-9 and TRBJ2-2; D not certain. V lost 3 bases to trimming and J lost 3 bases, with 5 bases between them. Germline-derived CDR1 and CDR2 are SEHNR and FQNEAQ (reference sequence). CDR3 length: 13 residues. The CDR3: CASSFPDTGELFF. The CDR3 DNA reads as TGTGCCAGCAGCTTTCCCGACACCGGGGAGCTGTTTTTT.